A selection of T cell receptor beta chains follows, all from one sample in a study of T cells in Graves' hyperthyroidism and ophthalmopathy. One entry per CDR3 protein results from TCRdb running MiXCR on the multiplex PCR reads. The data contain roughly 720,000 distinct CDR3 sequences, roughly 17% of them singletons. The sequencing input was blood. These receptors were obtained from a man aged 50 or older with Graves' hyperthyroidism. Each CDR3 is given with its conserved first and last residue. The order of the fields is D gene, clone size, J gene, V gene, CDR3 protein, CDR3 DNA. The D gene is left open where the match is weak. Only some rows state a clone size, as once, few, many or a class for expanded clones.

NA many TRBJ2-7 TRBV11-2 CASSLSKGPYEQYF TGTGCCAGCAGCTTAAGTAAGGGCCCCTACGAGCAGTACTTC
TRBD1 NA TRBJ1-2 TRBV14 CASSQGWTGYGYTF TGTGCCAGCAGCCAGGGCTGGACAGGGTATGGCTACACCTTC
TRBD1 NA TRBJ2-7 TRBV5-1 CASSARDRGLVEQYF TGCGCCAGCAGCGCTCGGGACAGGGGGCTTGTAGAGCAGTACTTC
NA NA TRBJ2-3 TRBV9 CASSKIGVTDTQYF TGTGCCAGCAGCAAGATTGGGGTCACAGATACGCAGTATTTT
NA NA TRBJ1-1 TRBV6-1 CASTYDRRRGEAFF TGTGCCAGCACCTATGACAGGCGCCGGGGGGAAGCTTTCTTT
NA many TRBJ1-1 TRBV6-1 CASVGGHSEAFF TGTGCCAGCGTCGGTGGGCACAGTGAAGCTTTCTTT
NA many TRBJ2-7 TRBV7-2 CASSLAGFEQYF TGTGCCAGCAGCTTAGCAGGGTTCGAGCAGTACTTC
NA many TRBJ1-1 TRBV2 CASSEERLNTEAFF TGTGCCAGCAGTGAAGAGCGGTTGAACACTGAAGCTTTCTTT
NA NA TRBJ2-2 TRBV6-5 CASSYWRQGNTGELFF TGTGCCAGCAGTTACTGGCGGCAGGGGAACACCGGGGAGCTGTTTTTT
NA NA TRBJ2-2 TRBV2 CASSGQGTGELFF TGTGCCAGCAGTGGCCAGGGGACAGGGGAGCTGTTTTTT
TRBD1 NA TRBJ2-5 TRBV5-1 CASSYQGAQETQYF TGCGCCAGCAGCTATCAGGGGGCCCAAGAGACCCAGTACTTC
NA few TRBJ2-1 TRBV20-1 CSASRVALYNEQFF TGCAGTGCTAGTAGGGTAGCCCTATACAATGAGCAGTTCTTC
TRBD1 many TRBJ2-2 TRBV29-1 CSVDGTGGAGELFF TGCAGCGTTGACGGGACAGGGGGTGCCGGGGAGCTGTTTTTT
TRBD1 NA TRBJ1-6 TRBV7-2 CASSPQTGDSPLHF TGTGCCAGCAGCCCTCAGACAGGGGATTCACCCCTCCACTTT
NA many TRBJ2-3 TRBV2 CASSEHEVSTDTQYF TGTGCCAGCAGTGAACATGAAGTAAGCACAGATACGCAGTATTTT
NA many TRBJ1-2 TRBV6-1 CASNQQEGYGYTF TGTGCCAGCAATCAACAGGAGGGCTATGGCTACACCTTC
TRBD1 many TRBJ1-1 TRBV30 CAWTRTGHTEAFF TGTGCCTGGACGCGGACAGGGCACACTGAAGCTTTCTTT
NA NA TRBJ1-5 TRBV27 CASGLTSNQPQHF TGTGCCAGCGGTTTAACTTCCAATCAGCCCCAGCATTTT
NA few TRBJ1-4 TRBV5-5 CASSLGAGEGGGKLFF TGTGCCAGCAGCTTGGGGGCCGGTGAGGGAGGAGGAAAACTGTTTTTT
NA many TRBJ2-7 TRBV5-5 CASSLQRGSSSYEQYF TGTGCCAGCAGCCTCCAACGGGGATCTAGCTCTTACGAGCAGTACTTC
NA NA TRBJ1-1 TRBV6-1 CASSYLYGRETEAFF TGTGCCAGCAGTTATCTATACGGGCGCGAGACTGAAGCTTTCTTT
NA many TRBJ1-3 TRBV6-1 CASSENLGRLGNTIYF TGTGCCAGCAGTGAAAACCTGGGGAGACTTGGAAACACCATATATTTT